These T cell receptor beta chains were read from a single sample in a study of sequential checkpoint blockade in melanoma. This table comes from immunoSEQ multiplex PCR, and its TCRdb copy is limited to in-frame clones, with some not included. The table shows approximately 31,000 clones, with less than 90% occurring only once. Sequencing was performed on CD8+ T cells sorted from blood (inferred from file names), taken from a patient given nivolumab and ipilimumab in sequence. These receptors originate from a human donor with melanoma. Both conserved end residues are part of each CDR3. The order of the fields is D gene, J gene, V gene, clone size, CDR3 protein, CDR3 DNA. A D gene is named only where the DNA matches it firmly. The size of a clone is reported for some rows only, either as once, few or many, or as a class for expanded clones.

- | TRBJ2-7 | TRBV10-3 | once | CAITGGTYEQYF | TGTGCCATCACAGGAGGGACCTACGAGCAGTACTTC
- | TRBJ1-2 | TRBV4-1 | - | CASSLTGYGYTF | TGCGCCAGCAGTCTTACAGGGTATGGCTACACCTTC
- | TRBJ2-7 | TRBV4-1 | medium-sized | CASSHSHPSPYEQYF | TGCGCCAGCAGCCACAGTCACCCTTCCCCGTACGAGCAGTACTTC
TRBD2 | TRBJ2-7 | TRBV27 | - | CASSFSGSSYEQYF | TGTGCCAGCAGTTTTAGCGGGAGCTCCTACGAGCAGTACTTC
- | TRBJ2-3 | TRBV6-5 | - | CASSYSEEQPTDTQYF | TGTGCCAGCAGTTACTCAGAGGAGCAACCCACAGATACGCAGTATTTT
- | TRBJ2-2 | TRBV7-9 | - | CASSLQTGWAGELFF | TGTGCCAGCAGCTTACAGACAGGTTGGGCCGGGGAGCTGTTTTTT
TRBD2 | TRBJ2-2 | TRBV6-4 | - | CASSKSGSSAGELFF | TGTGCCAGCAGTAAAAGCGGGAGTTCGGCCGGGGAGCTGTTTTTT
TRBD1 | TRBJ2-7 | TRBV6-1 | once | CAGATGARYEQYF | TGTGCCGGAGCGACAGGGGCTCGGTACGAGCAGTACTTC
TRBD1 | TRBJ2-7 | TRBV27 | - | CASSGQGYEQYF | TGTGCCAGCAGTGGACAGGGCTACGAGCAGTACTTC
TRBD1 | TRBJ2-7 | TRBV27 | once | CASSSLQGQGASEQYF | TGTGCCAGCAGTAGCCTACAGGGACAGGGGGCTAGCGAGCAGTACTTC
- | TRBJ2-2 | TRBV5-4 | - | CASSLTSGELFF | TGTGCCAGCAGCTTGACCAGCGGGGAGCTGTTTTTT
- | TRBJ1-3 | TRBV9 | - | CASSVGRGGSGNTIYF | TGTGCCAGCAGCGTAGGGCGAGGGGGCTCTGGAAACACCATATATTTT
- | TRBJ2-3 | TRBV5-1 | - | CASSFRGARTDTQYF | TGCGCCAGCAGCTTTCGGGGGGCCCGCACAGATACGCAGTATTTT
TRBD1 | TRBJ2-7 | TRBV5-1 | - | CASSLFRTGDEQYF | TGCGCCAGCAGCTTGTTTCGGACAGGGGACGAGCAGTACTTC
- | TRBJ1-2 | TRBV21-1 | once | CASSKVGDRGPGYTF | TGTGCCAGCAGCAAAGTGGGGGACAGGGGGCCTGGCTACACCTTC